What follows are 18 T cell receptor beta chains derived from one specimen sequenced in a study of blood T cells in healthy people across ages. With a J-beta primer mix and a sample-barcoded 5' primer, a second PCR ran 7 to 11 cycles. TCRdb re-called the 5' RACE reads through MiXCR, storing one row per CDR3 protein. The table has around 800,000 distinct CDR3 sequences, 53% seen once. The specimen sequenced was blood. These receptors originate from a man older than 75 in good health.

V is TRBV27 and J is TRBJ2-3; 11 bases are a match to TRBD2. The CDR3 has 13 amino acids. V was clipped by 10 bases and J by 7 bases; unmatched bases: 7. Germline V gene lookup returns CDR1 MNHEY and CDR2 SMNVEV (reference sequence). The CDR3 DNA is TGTGCCACTCGGACTAGCGGGCCTAATACGCAGTATTTT. Protein sequence: CATRTSGPNTQYF.

Comment on this clonotype: Because it lacks the conserved phenylalanine or tryptophan at the end, this CDR3 is likely a read error. The DNA is left out, because the CDR3 cannot be placed on it with certainty; the CDR3 is given as TCRdb lists it. The CDR3 sequence is CASSEGNRYAYL. The V and J genes are TRBV2 and TRBJ2-3. Germline V lookup: CDR1 SNHLY, CDR2 FYNNEI. The CDR3 is 12 amino acids in total, end residues counted.

The J gene is TRBJ2-7, the V gene TRBV20-1; D might be TRBD2 (5 bases). The J call may be faulty, since TRBJ2-5 better matches the DNA end. This CDR3 spans 13 amino acids. The germline V gene has CDR1 DFQATT and CDR2 SNEGSKA (reference sequence). In nucleotides, the CDR3 is TGCAGTGCTAGAGATATGAGGGAAGAGACCCAGTACTTC. Residues: CSARDMREETQYF.

This clonotype occurred many times. The V and J genes are TRBV6-6 and TRBJ2-7; D gene ambiguous. Trimming took 5 bases from V and 1 from J, leaving 12 bases between them. The CDR3 has 14 amino acids. The germline CDR1 and CDR2 sequences are MNHNY and SVGAGI (reference sequence). CDR3 amino acids: CASSGGTPSYEQYF. The CDR3 DNA sequence: TGTGCCAGCAGTGGCGGAACACCATCCTACGAGCAGTACTTC.

The rearrangement uses TRBV12-3 or TRBV12-4 and TRBJ2-7; 7 positions agree with TRBD2. The assigned J gene may be wrong: the sequence end matches TRBJ2-4 better. The CDR3 has 15 amino acids. This CDR3 is CASSPGLEARNIQYF. The CDR3 DNA is TGTGCCAGCAGCCCCGGACTAGAGGCGAGAAACATTCAGTACTTC.

This clonotype was seen a handful of times. The V call is TRBV11-2, the J call TRBJ1-1; D uncertain. This CDR3 contains 10 residues. From germline, CDR1 is SGHAT and CDR2 FQNNGV. V gave up 6 bases and J gave up 7 bases, with 6 bases separating them. The CDR3 DNA sequence: TGTGCCAGCAGAGAATATGAAGCTTTCTTT. Protein sequence: CASREYEAFF.

This chain links TRBV25-1 with TRBJ1-1; unclear D gene. This CDR3 comprises 12 residues. V was trimmed by 1 base and J by 4 bases, leaving 4 bases between them. Germline-derived CDR1 and CDR2 are MGHDK and SYGVNS. The CDR3 nucleotides read TGTGCCAGCAGTGAATGGAGCACTGAAGCTTTCTTT. This gives the protein CASSEWSTEAFF.

The gene calls are TRBV20-1 and TRBJ2-7, with 9 bases matching TRBD1. CDR1 DFQATT and CDR2 SNEGSKA come from the germline V gene (reference sequence). V was clipped by 2 bases and J by 5 bases; unmatched bases: 7. This CDR3 comprises 14 residues. The CDR3 is CSARRLDRGHEQYF. CDR3 nucleotide sequence: TGCAGTGCTAGAAGGCTGGACAGGGGACACGAGCAGTACTTC.

This clonotype occurred a few times. J is TRBJ2-6 and V is TRBV10-3; D not certain. Germline V lookup: CDR1 ENHRY, CDR2 SYGVKD. Trimming shortened V by 2 bases and J by 0 bases, and 2 bases separated the two germline ends. This CDR3 contains 14 residues. CDR3 in amino acids: CAISEGSGANVLTF. The DNA of the CDR3 is TGTGCCATCAGTGAGGGCTCTGGGGCCAACGTCCTGACTTTC.

The chain combines TRBV28 with TRBJ1-5, with a possible D match to TRBD1 (6 bases). Germline V gene lookup returns CDR1 MDHEN and CDR2 SYDVKM. V lost 7 bases, J lost 3 bases, and 16 bases lay in between. The CDR3 is 15 amino acids. As DNA, the CDR3 is TGTGCCAGCACCATAGGGGGGTCGGACAATCAGCCCCAGCATTTT. It is translated as CASTIGGSDNQPQHF.

V usage is TRBV12-3 or TRBV12-4 and J usage is TRBJ2-1, with TRBD2 identical over 13 bases. The trim removed 3 bases at V and 6 bases at J, leaving 2 bases unmatched. The CDR3 is 15 residues long. The CDR3 bases are TGTGCCAGCAGTTTCGGGACTAGCGGGGCCAATGAGCAGTTCTTC. This gives the protein CASSFGTSGANEQFF.

The table lists this clonotype with a count of one. This chain connects TRBV7-9 to TRBJ1-2; D is uncertain. The germline V gene encodes CDR1 SEHNR and CDR2 FQNEAQ (reference sequence). Trimming shortened V by 5 bases and J by 4 bases, and 11 bases separated the two germline ends. CDR3 length: 13 residues. CDR3 loop: CASSPDPIYGYTF. CDR3 DNA sequence: TGTGCCAGCAGCCCCGACCCGATCTATGGCTACACCTTC.

This sequence joins TRBV5-1 and TRBJ2-3; 11 bases map to TRBD1. Germline CDR1 is SGHRS and CDR2 is YFSETQ. The CDR3 has 15 amino acids. V lost 3 bases, J lost 14 bases, and 14 bases stayed unmatched. CDR3 loop: CASSYGTGGRRYAYF. CDR3 DNA: TGCGCCAGCAGCTATGGGACAGGGGGACGCAGATACGCGTATTTT.

The chain carries TRBV11-2 and TRBJ2-5; 13 nucleotides line up with TRBD2. The CDR3 has 16 residues. Trimming removed 5 bases from V and 4 bases from J; junction bases left unmatched: 7. Germline CDR1 is SGHAT and CDR2 is FQNNGV. CDR3 sequence reads: CASSPGTSGIVETQYF. CDR3 sequence (DNA): TGTGCCAGCAGCCCCGGGACTAGCGGGATCGTAGAGACCCAGTACTTC.

The chain uses TRBV28 and TRBJ2-3, with D possibly being TRBD2 (5 bases). The CDR3 is made up of 15 amino acids. The V end was cut by 2 bases, the J end by 2 bases, with 11 bases between. Germline loops: CDR1 MDHEN, CDR2 SYDVKM. The CDR3 bases are TGTGCCAGCAGTTTAGCAGCGGCCCCCACAGATACGCAGTATTTT. Its protein is CASSLAAAPTDTQYF.

The chain uses TRBV7-9 and TRBJ2-7, with 7 bases fitting TRBD2. After removal of 5 bases from V and 2 bases from J, the junction contained 15 bases not matched to a gene. This CDR3 comprises 17 residues. The germline CDR1 and CDR2 sequences are SEHNR and FQNEAQ (reference sequence). The CDR3 loop reads CASSPSREGTATYEQYF. The CDR3 bases are TGTGCCAGCAGCCCCTCGAGGGAGGGGACCGCTACCTACGAGCAGTACTTC. The entire variable domain, with the rest obtained from reference TRBV7-9 and TRBJ2-7, is as follows: DTGVSQNPRHKITKRGQNVTFRCDPISEHNRLYWYRQTLGQGPEFLTYFQNEAQLEKSRLLSDRFSAERPKGSFSTLEIQRTEQGDSAMYLCASSPSREGTATYEQYFGPGTRLTVT.

The rearrangement joins TRBV6-1 to TRBJ1-2; TRBD1 matches 9 bases. Germline CDR1 reads MNHNS; CDR2 reads SASEGT. Germline trimming cut 2 bases from V and 5 bases from J; bases unmatched to any gene: 3. CDR3 size: 14 residues. The CDR3 DNA reads TGTGCCAGCAGTGAAATCGGACAGGGGTATGGCTACACCTTC. This encodes CASSEIGQGYGYTF.

This chain joins TRBV28 and TRBJ2-6; TRBD1 matches 9 bases. V shed 6 bases and J 0 bases; nucleotides not matched to a gene: 9. This CDR3 is 18 amino acids long. In germline, CDR1 is MDHEN, CDR2 SYDVKM. The CDR3 nucleotides are TGTGCCAGCAGCCCCACGGGACAGGGCTACTCTGGGGCCAACGTCCTGACTTTC. Translating it yields CASSPTGQGYSGANVLTF.